The T cell receptor (beta chain) described here comes from a study of blood T cell repertoires in COVID-19 (dated by TCRdb to about 2020). General notes on the study: Samples covering the acute and convalescent phases of COVID-19 were provided by collaborators in the United States, Italy and Spain. Where available, HLA class I and class II types were taken from metadata supplied by the sample provider and were not determined by assay-based typing. Samples were obtained from the ongoing ImmuneRACE study (first 160 participants) and from about 1,300 subjects provided by 6 global collaborators. The prospective study material was composed of cDNA or gDNA derived from T cells, B-cell-depleted T cells, or PBMCs. Subjects who had been exposed to COVID-19, were actively infected with it, or had recovered from it provided the deeply sampled blood TCRbeta repertoires that made up the dataset. A de-identified subject ID, COVID-19 status, age in years and sex were almost always included in the sample metadata. The repertoires were released in a freely available public database intended as a resource for research on the immune response to SARS-CoV-2.

TCRbeta CDR3 regions were amplified from genomic DNA by means of the immunoSEQ Assay, a bias-controlled multiplex PCR. On the study's bioinformatics: Within the assay, amplification of reference gene primers was used to estimate how many nucleated cells each sample contained. Sequence reads were collapsed and filtered to measure the absolute abundance of every unique TCRbeta CDR3 rearrangement. For each sample, productive Simpson clonality was calculated as the square root of Simpson's diversity index over productive rearrangements. The immuneACCESS repertoire file appears here via TCRdb, limited to in-frame rearrangements. These files lack a portion of the clones; in checked studies, under half of the deficit traces to unresolved V genes, and the cause of the others is not known. V and J calls and clone size are as listed in that table; D and trimming were resolved from the DNA. For this sample there are 170,000 or so clones; roughly 87% appear just once. The ten largest clones represent roughly 7% of the sample.

In the case of this clone: Its antigen target is currently unknown. Within one base of it there is no much larger clone, and no base qualities were kept.

Enrolling through a virtual design, the prospective study's participants ranged in age from about 18 to 89 years and lived across some 23 United States geographic areas. In the prospective study, cohorts were assigned on the basis of participant-reported clinical history obtained from a screening survey and a study questionnaire. Recovered participants in ImmuneRACE Cohort 3 were defined by two consecutive negative NP/OP PCR tests, clearance by a healthcare professional, or resolution of symptoms. Mobile phlebotomists in the prospective study collected whole blood, serum and a nasopharyngeal or oropharyngeal swab from every participant. Additional blood draws and questionnaires over an approximately two-month period could optionally be provided by prospective study participants. Blood samples from the prospective study were shipped frozen or at room temperature prior to DNA extraction. Trimming takes 5 bases off V and 4 bases off J; junction bases not matched to a gene: 8. From the cysteine through the phenylalanine, the CDR3 covers 17 amino acids. Only the CDR3 part of the read is kept: 51 bases, read in frame from the first base. CDR1 LGHDT and CDR2 YNNKEL were looked up in the germline V gene (reference sequence).

Points the paper makes about the study in general: Clinical and demographic metadata were provided uncurated, with the amount varying by source and participant.

This clonotype was obtained from a woman aged 50 to 60 who had recovered from COVID-19. Rearrangement joined TRBV3-1 (or the pseudogene TRBV3-2) to TRBJ2-1; 13 bases in the middle match TRBD2. The sequenced material came from PBMCs or T cells enriched from blood (not recorded which). This receptor carries the CDR3 CASSSWTSGSSYNEQFF. The nucleotides are TGTGCCAGCAGCTCCTGGACTAGCGGGAGTTCTTACAATGAGCAGTTCTTC.